These T cell receptor beta chains were read from a single sample in a study of CD8+CD57+ T cells in acquired aplastic anemia. From the reads, TCRdb called clonotypes with MiXCR, one entry per CDR3 protein. Among more than 150,000 distinct CDR3 sequences, approximately 51% were seen once, and the ten largest hold about 2.9%. The sample consisted of sorted CD4+, CD8+, or CD8+CD57+ T cells (not recorded which) from PBMCs. Receptors were obtained from a human donor with aplastic anemia. Both conserved end residues are part of each CDR3. Fields, in order: D gene, clone size, J gene, V gene, CDR3 DNA, CDR3 protein. The D gene is left open where the match is weak. Only part of the rows carry a size: once, few, many, or a class if the clone is expanded.

>NA|many|TRBJ2-5|TRBV9
TGTGCCAGCAGCATCACAGGGAGACCCGGGGGTGAGACCCAGTACTTC
CASSITGRPGGETQYF
>NA|many|TRBJ1-2|TRBV20-1
TGCAGTGCCACCTCCTCCCGAAACGGGGGCTACACCTTC
CSATSSRNGGYTF
>TRBD1|once|TRBJ2-7|TRBV14
TGTGCCAGCAGCCACCTGGGACAGGTGGCCTACGAGCAGTACTTC
CASSHLGQVAYEQYF
>TRBD1|NA|TRBJ1-4|TRBV3-1
TGTGCCAGCAGCCCTGTCACAGGGGGCTCTAATGAAAAACTGTTTTTT
CASSPVTGGSNEKLFF
>TRBD1|many|TRBJ1-5|TRBV19
TGTGCCAGTAGGTCACAGGGGCTGAATCAGCCCCAGCATTTT
CASRSQGLNQPQHF
>NA|once|TRBJ2-2|TRBV20-1
TGCAGTGCCCAATCGGCGAACACCGGGGAGCTGTTTTTT
CSAQSANTGELFF
>NA|once|TRBJ2-5|TRBV19
TGTGGAAAGGGCTTTACAGGAGGAGAGACCCAGTACTTC
CGKGFTGGETQYF
>TRBD2|NA|TRBJ2-3|TRBV20-1
TGCAGTGCTAGCAGGACTAGCGATACGCAGTATTTT
CSASRTSDTQYF
>TRBD1|many|TRBJ2-1|TRBV7-3
TGTGCCAGCAGCTTAAACGGACAGGGAATTTACAATGAGCAGTTCTTC
CASSLNGQGIYNEQFF
>NA|many|TRBJ1-3|TRBV5-1
TGCGCCAGCAGCTTAGGACAGACCTTTGGAAACACCATATATTTT
CASSLGQTFGNTIYF
>NA|NA|TRBJ2-2|TRBV19
TGTGCCAGTAGTATGGTGGCGGGAAACACCGGGGAGCTGTTTTTT
CASSMVAGNTGELFF
>NA|many|TRBJ2-5|TRBV11-1
TGTGCCAGCAGCCTGACTACTACAGGGACCCAGTACTTC
CASSLTTTGTQYF
>TRBD2|few|TRBJ2-1|TRBV18
TGTGCCAGCTCACCATCTAAGCGGGAGGGCTTTGAGCAGTTCTTC
CASSPSKREGFEQFF
>NA|NA|TRBJ2-7|TRBV19
TGTGCCAGTAGATCCCGGGATGGCTACGAGCAGTACTTC
CASRSRDGYEQYF
>TRBD1|few|TRBJ1-5|TRBV6-1
TGTGCCAGCAGTGAAAGGGGGCGAGGAGTAAATCAGCCCCAGCATTTT
CASSERGRGVNQPQHF
>NA|NA|TRBJ1-5|TRBV5-1
TGCGCCAGCAGCTTGGCGAGCAATGAGCAGCCCCAGCATTTT
CASSLASNEQPQHF
>NA|NA|TRBJ2-2|TRBV6-1
TGTGCCAGCAGTCCCCCCGTGGGACATACGAACACCGGGGAGCTGTTTTTT
CASSPPVGHTNTGELFF
>NA|NA|TRBJ2-3|TRBV10-3
TGTGCCACCACCGGCCCCCGGGGACCTAGCACAGATACGCAGTATTTT
CATTGPRGPSTDTQYF
>TRBD1|NA|TRBJ1-1|TRBV5-1
TGCGCCGGCAGCTTAAAAGGACAGGGGGCTTCTGAAGCTTTCTTT
CAGSLKGQGASEAFF
>NA|NA|TRBJ1-4|TRBV10-1
TGCGCCAGCAGTGGTGATGCAACTAATGAAAAACTGTTTTTT
CASSGDATNEKLFF
>NA|many|TRBJ1-4|TRBV20-1
TGCAGTGCTAGAGATAACAGGCGGACTAATGAAAAACTGTTTTTT
CSARDNRRTNEKLFF
>TRBD1|few|TRBJ1-2|TRBV30
TGTGCCTCGGGACAGGGGGCGCGAGGCTACACCTTC
CASGQGARGYTF
>NA|few|TRBJ2-7|TRBV10-3
TGTGCCATCAGCGCACAGGGTTACCCCTACGAGCAGTACTTC
CAISAQGYPYEQYF
>TRBD1|once|TRBJ2-3|TRBV10-3
TGTGCCATCAGTGTGACAGGGAATGGCTACACAGATACGCAGTATTTT
CAISVTGNGYTDTQYF